Listed here are 14 T cell receptor beta chains from one sample, sequenced in a study of blood T cell repertoires in COVID-19. Some clones are missing from TCRdb's copy, which holds only in-frame ones; the method was immunoSEQ multiplex PCR. In the table there are approximately 150,000 clones, approximately 78% of which are singletons. Sequencing used peripheral blood. The receptor source for this set is a human donor in a cohort sampled during active COVID-19.

CDR3 in DNA: TGTGCCAGCCGCCCGGCGGGGGAGACCCAGTACTTC. Protein: CASRPAGETQYF. This chain links TRBV6-5 with TRBJ2-5, with a possible D match to TRBD2 (6 bases). The ends were cut back, 8 bases at V and 5 bases at J, with 12 bases in the middle. The CDR3 spans 12 residues. Per the germline V gene, CDR1 is MNHEY and CDR2 is SVGAGI.

This chain connects TRBV7-9 to TRBJ1-4; D possibly corresponds to TRBD1 (6 bases). Germline V gives CDR1 SEHNR, CDR2 FQNEAQ (reference sequence). V was clipped by 8 bases and J by 4 bases, with 11 bases between them. This CDR3 has 13 amino acids. The CDR3 here is CASGGQFNEKLFF. The CDR3 coding sequence is TGTGCCAGCGGCGGACAGTTTAATGAAAAACTGTTTTTT. The variable domain in full, with the rest retrieved from reference TRBV7-9 and TRBJ1-4, is DTGVSQNPRHKITKRGQNVTFRCDPISEHNRLYWYRQTLGQGPEFLTYFQNEAQLEKSRLLSDRFSAERPKGSFSTLEIQRTEQGDSAMYLCASGGQFNEKLFFGSGTQLSVL.

The chain combines TRBV9 with TRBJ2-1; the match to TRBD1 covers 9 bases. Germline lookup yields CDR1 SGDLS and CDR2 YYNGEE. This CDR3 has 16 amino acids. After removal of 3 bases from V and 5 bases from J, the junction contained 9 bases not matched to a gene. The CDR3 sequence is CASSGETGGLDNEQFF. In nucleotides, the CDR3 is TGTGCCAGCAGCGGGGAAACAGGGGGCTTGGACAATGAGCAGTTCTTC. The variable domain in full, completed from reference TRBV9 and TRBJ2-1, reads DSGVTQTPKHLITATGQRVTLRCSPRSGDLSVYWYQQSLDQGLQFLIQYYNGEERAKGNILERFSAQQFPDLHSELNLSSLELGDSALYFCASSGETGGLDNEQFFGPGTRLTVL.

This chain uses TRBV5-1 with TRBJ2-1, with D possibly TRBD2 on 6 matching bases. V was cut by 1 base and J by 5 bases, with 10 bases left in between. Germline values: CDR1 SGHRS, CDR2 YFSETQ. The CDR3 runs 14 residues. The chain's CDR3 is CASSLQRADNEQFF. CDR3 nucleotide sequence: TGCGCCAGCAGCTTGCAGCGGGCGGACAATGAGCAGTTCTTC.

This clone has a single count. J is TRBJ2-5 and V is TRBV9; 10 bases fit TRBD1. J was trimmed by 4 bases and V by 3 bases; bases with no gene match: 12. The CDR3 contains 17 residues. The V gene's germline CDR1 is SGDLS and CDR2 YYNGEE. The CDR3 is CASSEPRQGARPETQYF. CDR3 DNA: TGTGCCAGCAGCGAGCCCCGACAGGGGGCGCGTCCAGAGACCCAGTACTTC.

This rearrangement joins TRBV4-1 to TRBJ2-7, with D unresolved. V dropped 0 bases and J dropped 6 bases, with 12 bases sitting between them. The CDR3 spans 14 residues. The germline V gene has CDR1 MGHRA and CDR2 YSYEKL. The CDR3 region is CASSQEQPPTEQYF. CDR3 in DNA: TGCGCCAGCAGCCAAGAACAGCCTCCTACCGAGCAGTACTTC.

Only one count was recorded for this clone. The V and J genes are TRBV27 and TRBJ2-7; a weak D match, TRBD2 (6 bases). The CDR3 sequence is 14 residues long. Trimming removed 4 bases from V and 3 bases from J, with 13 bases in between. CDR1 is MNHEY, CDR2 SMNVEV, per germline (reference sequence). The CDR3: CASSWRVPIYEQYF. CDR3 in DNA: TGTGCCAGCAGTTGGAGGGTCCCAATCTACGAGCAGTACTTC.

This clone has more than one count but fewer than ten. CDR3 residues: CASSRWTSGSNEQFF. CDR3 nucleotide sequence: TGTGCCAGCAGTCGATGGACTAGCGGGAGCAATGAGCAGTTCTTC. J is TRBJ2-1 and V is TRBV5-6; 13 nucleotides match TRBD2. The CDR3 runs 15 residues. CDR1 and CDR2 (germline): SGHDT, YYEEEE. V was clipped by 5 bases and J by 6 bases; unmatched bases: 5.

The rearrangement joins TRBV5-5 to TRBJ2-7; no clear D gene. The V end was cut by 0 bases, the J end by 5 bases, with 3 bases between. This CDR3 is 11 amino acids long. The germline V gene encodes CDR1 SGHKS and CDR2 YYEKEE (reference sequence). For the CDR3, the DNA is TGTGCCAGCAGCTTGGCTCACGAGCAGTACTTC. Translating it yields CASSLAHEQYF.

V and J are TRBV2 and TRBJ2-7; the D is unclear. From germline, CDR1 is SNHLY and CDR2 FYNNEI. With 5 bases removed from V and 3 bases from J, the gap between germline ends came to 14 bases. The CDR3 is 14 residues long. The CDR3 here is CASSRDLAFYEQYF. The CDR3 nucleotides are TGTGCCAGCAGTAGAGATCTCGCCTTCTACGAGCAGTACTTC.

The chain recombines TRBV4-1 with TRBJ1-5; 10 bases agree with TRBD1. This CDR3 has 15 amino acids. Germline loops: CDR1 MGHRA, CDR2 YSYEKL. With 3 bases clipped from V and 7 bases from J, the junction kept 6 bases outside the gene matches. DNA for the CDR3: TGCGCCAGCAGCCAGGTGGACAGGGGGGAACAGCCCCAGCATTTT. This encodes CASSQVDRGEQPQHF.

The chain recombines TRBV6-4 with TRBJ1-2; D is uncertain. CDR1 MRHNA and CDR2 SNTAGT come from the germline V gene. The CDR3 spans 14 residues. Deletions cut 6 bases from V and 8 bases from J, with 19 bases between. The CDR3, as DNA: TGTGCCAGCAGACCCCAGTCAGGTATTGGCGGCTACACCTTC. Protein sequence: CASRPQSGIGGYTF.

The chain has TRBV4-3 and TRBJ1-4; perhaps TRBD1 as D (5 bases). Germline loops: CDR1 LGHNA, CDR2 YSLEER. Between the trimmed V and J ends, which lost 1 base and 7 bases, there was a span of 13 bases. The CDR3 length is 15 residues. In DNA form, the CDR3 reads TGCGCCAGCAGCCAAGCCCCAGGGTTCGGTGAAAAACTGTTTTTT. The encoded protein is CASSQAPGFGEKLFF.

The chain has TRBV7-8 and TRBJ2-5; D is perhaps TRBD1 (6 bases). V lost 6 bases to trimming and J lost 1 base, with 15 bases between them. The CDR3 sequence is 15 residues long. Per germline, CDR1 SGHVS and CDR2 FQNEAQ. Here the CDR3 reads CASSARTGIQETQYF. CDR3 sequence (DNA): TGTGCCAGCAGTGCTCGCACAGGGATCCAAGAGACCCAGTACTTC. The full variable domain, in which reference TRBV7-8 and TRBJ2-5 provide the parts outside the CDR3, is GAGVSQSPRYKVAKRGQDVALRCDPISGHVSLFWYQQALGQGPEFLTYFQNEAQLDKSGLPSDRFFAERPEGSVSTLKIQRTQQEDSAVYLCASSARTGIQETQYFGPGTRLLVL.